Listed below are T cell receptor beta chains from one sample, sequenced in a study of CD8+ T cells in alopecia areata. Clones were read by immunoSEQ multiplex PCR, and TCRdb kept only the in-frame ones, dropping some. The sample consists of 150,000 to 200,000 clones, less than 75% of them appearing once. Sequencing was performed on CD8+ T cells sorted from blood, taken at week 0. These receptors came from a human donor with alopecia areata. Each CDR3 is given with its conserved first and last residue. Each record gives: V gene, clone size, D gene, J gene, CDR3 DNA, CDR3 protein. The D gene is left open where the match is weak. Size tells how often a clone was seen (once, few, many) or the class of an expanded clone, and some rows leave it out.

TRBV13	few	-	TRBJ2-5	TGTGCCAGCAGCTTAGGCTTCGGGGCGTGGACCCAGTACTTC	CASSLGFGAWTQYF
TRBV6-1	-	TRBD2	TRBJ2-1	TGTGCCAGCACCGGATCGTATCTAGCGGGCAATGAGCAGTTCTTC	CASTGSYLAGNEQFF
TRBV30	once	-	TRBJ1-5	TGTGCCTGGAGTGAGAGGGGAGGCCTTTGGCCCCAGCATTTT	CAWSERGGLWPQHF
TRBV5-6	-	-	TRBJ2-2	TGTGCCAGCAGCCTGGGGGTAGCTGGCACCGGGGAGCTGTTTTTT	CASSLGVAGTGELFF
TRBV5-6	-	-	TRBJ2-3	TGTGCCAGCAGCCTCGGTGTAACTAGCACAGATACGCAGTATTTT	CASSLGVTSTDTQYF
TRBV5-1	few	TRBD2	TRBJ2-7	TGCGCCAGCAGCCCTCCGGGGGGGCCGGACGAGCAGTACTTC	CASSPPGGPDEQYF
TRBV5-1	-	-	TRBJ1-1	TGCGCCAGCAGCTTGGAAGACGGCTTCGGGACTGAAGCTTTCTTT	CASSLEDGFGTEAFF
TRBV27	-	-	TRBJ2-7	TGTGCCAGCAGCCACCGACAGGTAAACTCCTACGAGCAGTACTTC	CASSHRQVNSYEQYF
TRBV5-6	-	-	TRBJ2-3	TGTGCCAGCAGCTTGGATAAGGATACAGATACGCAGTATTTT	CASSLDKDTDTQYF
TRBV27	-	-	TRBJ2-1	TGTGCCAGCAGTTTAGAAGGACAGTTTTACAATGAGCAGTTCTTC	CASSLEGQFYNEQFF
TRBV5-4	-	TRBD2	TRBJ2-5	TGTGCCAGCAGGACTAGCGGGGAGCAAGAGACCCAGTACTTC	CASRTSGEQETQYF
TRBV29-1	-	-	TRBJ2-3	TGCAGCGTTGAATGGGCTATAGAGGGCCCAGATACGCAGTATTTT	CSVEWAIEGPDTQYF
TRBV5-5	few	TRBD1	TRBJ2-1	TGTGCCAGCAGCGCCCCGGACAGGGGATACAATGAGCAGTTCTTC	CASSAPDRGYNEQFF
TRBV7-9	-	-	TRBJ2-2	TGTGCCAGCAGCTTTTATAGGGACTCGAACACCGGGGAGCTGTTTTTT	CASSFYRDSNTGELFF
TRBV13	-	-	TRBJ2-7	TGTGCCAGCAGCTTAGGTAACTACGAGCAGTACTTC	CASSLGNYEQYF
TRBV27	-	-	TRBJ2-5	TGTGCCAGCAGCCCGGCCGGGGTCCGGGAGACCCAGTACTTC	CASSPAGVRETQYF
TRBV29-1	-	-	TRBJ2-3	TGCAGCGTTGAAGATTACCTAGTATCAGATACGCAGTATTTT	CSVEDYLVSDTQYF